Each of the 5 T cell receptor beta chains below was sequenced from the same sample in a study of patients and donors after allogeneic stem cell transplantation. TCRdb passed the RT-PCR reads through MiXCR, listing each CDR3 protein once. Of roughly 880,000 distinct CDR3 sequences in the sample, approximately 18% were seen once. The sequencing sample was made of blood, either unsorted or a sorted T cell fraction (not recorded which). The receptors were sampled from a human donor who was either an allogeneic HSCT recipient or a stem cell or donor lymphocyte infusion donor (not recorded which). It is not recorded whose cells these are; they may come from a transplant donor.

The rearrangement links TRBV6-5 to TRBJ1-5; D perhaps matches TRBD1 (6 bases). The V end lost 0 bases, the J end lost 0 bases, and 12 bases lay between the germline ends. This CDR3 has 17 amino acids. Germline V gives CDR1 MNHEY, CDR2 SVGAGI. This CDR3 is CASSYSKRGDSNQPQHF. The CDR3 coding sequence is TGTGCCAGCAGTTACTCTAAAAGGGGGGATAGCAATCAGCCCCAGCATTTT.

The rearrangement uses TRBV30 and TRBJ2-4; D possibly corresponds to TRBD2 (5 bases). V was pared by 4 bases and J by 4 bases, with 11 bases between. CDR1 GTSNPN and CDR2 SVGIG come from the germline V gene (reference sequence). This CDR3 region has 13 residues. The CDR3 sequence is CAWTGNLKNIQYF. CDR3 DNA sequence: TGTGCCTGGACCGGGAACTTGAAAAACATTCAGTACTTC.

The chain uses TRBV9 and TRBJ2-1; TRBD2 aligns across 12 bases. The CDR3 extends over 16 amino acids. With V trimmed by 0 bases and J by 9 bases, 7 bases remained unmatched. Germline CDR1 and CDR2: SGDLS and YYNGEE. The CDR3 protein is CASSVGASGGAGEQFF. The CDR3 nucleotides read TGTGCCAGCAGCGTAGGGGCTAGCGGGGGGGCTGGTGAGCAGTTCTTC. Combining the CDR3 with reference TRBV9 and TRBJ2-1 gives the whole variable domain DSGVTQTPKHLITATGQRVTLRCSPRSGDLSVYWYQQSLDQGLQFLIQYYNGEERAKGNILERFSAQQFPDLHSELNLSSLELGDSALYFCASSVGASGGAGEQFFGPGTRLTVL.

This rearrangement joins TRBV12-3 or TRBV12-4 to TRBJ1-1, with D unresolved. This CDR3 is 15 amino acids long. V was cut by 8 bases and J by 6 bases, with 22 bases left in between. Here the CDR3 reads CASSFKRSSWAEAFF. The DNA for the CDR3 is TGTGCCAGCTCCTTCAAAAGGAGCTCTTGGGCTGAAGCTTTCTTT.

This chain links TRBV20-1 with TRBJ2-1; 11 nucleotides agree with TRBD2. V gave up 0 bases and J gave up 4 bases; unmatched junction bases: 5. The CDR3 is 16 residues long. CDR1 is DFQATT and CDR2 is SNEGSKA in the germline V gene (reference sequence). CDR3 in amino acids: CSARDTRLAGYNEQFF. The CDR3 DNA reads TGCAGTGCTAGAGACACCAGACTAGCGGGATACAATGAGCAGTTCTTC.